This entry features one TCR beta chain sequence. The data are from a study of blood T cell repertoires in COVID-19. The wider study: T cells, B-cell-depleted T cells, or PBMCs provided the cDNA or gDNA that served as material.

TCRdb keeps only in-frame clones here, not all; method: immunoSEQ multiplex PCR. The sample includes roughly 200,000 clones, around 80% of them seen just once. Sample: peripheral blood. The clonotype comes from a woman aged 25 to 39 with COVID-19, enrolled during active disease.

The CDR3 sequence is CASSQNSGRAGETQYF. CDR3 nucleotide sequence: TGTGCCAGCAGCCAGAATAGCGGGAGAGCCGGAGAGACCCAGTACTTC. J is TRBJ2-5 and V is TRBV3-1 (or the pseudogene TRBV3-2); TRBD2 agrees at 9 bases. Germline trimming cut 3 bases from V and 4 bases from J; bases unmatched to any gene: 9. Germline assignment: CDR1 LGHDT and CDR2 YNNKEL (reference sequence). This CDR3 is 16 amino acids long.